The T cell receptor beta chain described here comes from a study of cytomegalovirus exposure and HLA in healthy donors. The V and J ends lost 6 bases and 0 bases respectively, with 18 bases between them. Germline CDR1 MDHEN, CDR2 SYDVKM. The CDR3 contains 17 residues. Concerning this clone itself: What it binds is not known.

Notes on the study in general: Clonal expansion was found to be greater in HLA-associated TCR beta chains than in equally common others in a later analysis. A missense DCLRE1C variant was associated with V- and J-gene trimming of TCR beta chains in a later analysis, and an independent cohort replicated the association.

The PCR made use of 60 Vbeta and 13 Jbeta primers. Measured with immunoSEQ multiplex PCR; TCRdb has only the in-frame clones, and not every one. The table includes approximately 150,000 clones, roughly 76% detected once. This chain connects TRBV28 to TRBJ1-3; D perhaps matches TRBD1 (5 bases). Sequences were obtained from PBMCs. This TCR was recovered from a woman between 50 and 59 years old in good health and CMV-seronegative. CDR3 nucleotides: TGTGCCAGCAGGGGAGGGGTCGGGGAAAACTCTGGAAACACCATATATTTT. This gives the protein CASRGGVGENSGNTIYF.